This TCR beta chain stems from a study of blood T cell repertoires in COVID-19. The overall study: Some COVID-19 samples were acute and others convalescent; all came from the United States, Italy and Spain.

There are 12 residues in the CDR3. V lost 0 bases, J lost 8 bases, and 6 bases lay in between. CDR1 and CDR2 from the germline V gene are SGHRS and YFSETQ. The protocol was immunoSEQ multiplex PCR, while the TCRdb copy is restricted to in-frame clones and leaves out a portion. The sample includes 140,000 to 150,000 clones, about 83% of them seen just once. V gene TRBV5-1 combines with J gene TRBJ1-3; D is unresolved. The TCR comes from a man aged 45 to 65 with acute or convalescent COVID-19. Sample: peripheral blood. CDR3 residues: CASSLEGDTIYF. The CDR3 DNA reads as TGCGCCAGCAGCTTGGAGGGAGACACCATATATTTT.